The 16 T cell receptor beta chains reported below all come from one sample, sequenced in a study of CD8 T cells in ankylosing spondylitis. TCRdb analysed the 5' RACE reads with MiXCR anew, one entry per CDR3 protein. The table records fewer than 400,000 distinct CDR3 sequences, 14% to 15% of them present only once. The sequenced sample consisted of blood, either unsorted or a sorted T cell fraction (not recorded which). The receptors derive from a male donor with ankylosing spondylitis or in good health (not recorded which).

V gene TRBV21-1 combines with J gene TRBJ1-2; TRBD1 was called by the table and not checked on the DNA. TRBV21-1 has pseudogene status. The CDR3 runs 14 residues. The CDR3: CASTLQGWGDGYTF. CDR3 DNA sequence: TGTGCCAGCACCTTACAGGGGTGGGGTGACGGCTACACCTTC.

V gene TRBV20-1 combines with J gene TRBJ2-7, with 14 bases identical to TRBD2. This CDR3 has 16 amino acids. After removal of 5 bases from V and 5 bases from J, the junction contained 11 bases not matched to a gene. Germline V gene lookup returns CDR1 DFQATT and CDR2 SNEGSKA (reference sequence). CDR3 in DNA: TGCAGTGCTCCCGGACTAGCGGGGGGCCAACACGACGAGCAGTACTTC. Translated, it gives CSAPGLAGGQHDEQYF.

This clonotype came up a few times. This chain links TRBV11-2 with TRBJ2-1; 15 bases line up with TRBD2. Trimming cost V 6 bases and J 4 bases; bases outside gene matches: 13. This CDR3 has 19 amino acids. Per the germline V gene, CDR1 is SGHAT and CDR2 is FQNNGV. CDR3 loop: CASSLGLAGGKPFYNEQFF. The CDR3, as DNA: TGTGCCAGCAGTCTGGGACTAGCGGGAGGAAAACCCTTTTACAATGAGCAGTTCTTC.

This clonotype was seen a handful of times. The chain has TRBV20-1 and TRBJ1-4; D may be TRBD1 (5 bases). The CDR3 has 14 amino acids. The germline gives CDR1 DFQATT, CDR2 SNEGSKA (reference sequence). The V and J ends lost 6 bases and 8 bases respectively, with 19 bases between them. CDR3 sequence: CSAGLGPKGEKLFF. The CDR3 DNA sequence: TGCAGTGCGGGGCTGGGCCCTAAGGGGGAAAAACTGTTTTTT.

This clonotype was recorded a few times. The chain carries TRBV12-3 or TRBV12-4 and TRBJ2-5; D is unclear. This CDR3 comprises 13 residues. Trimming removed 1 base from V and 10 bases from J, with 13 bases in between. The CDR3 protein is CASSLVSEGNQYF. The CDR3 DNA reads as TGTGCCAGCAGTTTAGTGTCAGAAGGAAACCAGTACTTC.

This rearrangement joins TRBV19 to TRBJ1-5; 7 nucleotides match TRBD1. Germline V gives CDR1 LNHDA, CDR2 SQIVND (reference sequence). V was clipped by 8 bases and J by 7 bases; unmatched bases: 8. The CDR3 has 13 residues. The CDR3 loop is CASSDRDEQPQHF. CDR3 DNA: TGTGCCAGTTCAGACAGGGACGAGCAGCCCCAGCATTTT.

This clonotype appeared a few times. This sequence joins TRBV13 and TRBJ1-5; D is undetermined. CDR3 length equals 13 residues. Germline CDR1 and CDR2: PRHDT and FYEKMQ (reference sequence). Deletions cut 5 bases from V and 7 bases from J, with 12 bases between. CDR3 bases: TGTGCCAGCAGCCAAAGTTTGGAACAGCCCCAGCATTTT. Residues: CASSQSLEQPQHF.

This clonotype was counted at least ten times. The rearrangement joins TRBV20-1 to TRBJ1-2; weak D call: TRBD1 (6 bases). Germline loops: CDR1 DFQATT, CDR2 SNEGSKA (reference sequence). There are 13 residues in the CDR3. Trimming cost V 4 bases and J 5 bases, with 14 bases left between them. The CDR3 loop is CSATTGLGYGYTF. CDR3 nucleotides: TGCAGTGCTACGACAGGCCTGGGATATGGCTACACCTTC.

This clonotype was seen a few times. The CDR3 DNA reads as TGTGCCAGCAGCCCCTTAGCGGGGGGGAATGGCGAGCAGTACTTC. Protein sequence: CASSPLAGGNGEQYF. The chain employs TRBV3-1 and TRBJ2-7, with 11 positions matching TRBD2. Germline CDR1 and CDR2: LGHDT and YNNKEL (reference sequence). Trimming took 4 bases from V and 6 from J; bases not matched to a gene: 8. This CDR3 region has 15 residues.

This clonotype was detected ten times or more. J is TRBJ1-4 and V is TRBV5-1; D unresolved. In germline, CDR1 is SGHRS, CDR2 YFSETQ. CDR3 length equals 14 residues. Trimming left V 1 base short and J 3 bases short, with 7 bases between. For the CDR3, the DNA is TGCGCCAGCAGCTTGTGGGGAGCTAATGAAAAACTGTTTTTT. Residues: CASSLWGANEKLFF.

This clonotype was picked up a small number of times. The chain recombines TRBV12-3 or TRBV12-4 with TRBJ2-3; no definite D call. The CDR3 consists of 15 residues. Trimming removed 7 bases from V and 2 bases from J, with 16 bases in between. CDR3 DNA: TGTGCCAGCATACCCGCGGTAACCTTCACAGATACGCAGTATTTT. Its translation: CASIPAVTFTDTQYF.

The DNA for the CDR3 is TGTGCCATCAACGCAGCGGAGGCTACGAACACCGGGGAGCTGTTTTTT. Its protein is CAINAAEATNTGELFF. The chain recombines TRBV10-3 with TRBJ2-2, with D perhaps matching TRBD2 (5 bases). Germline V CDR1 and CDR2: ENHRY, SYGVKD. V lost 7 bases and J lost 0, with 15 bases in between. This CDR3 has 16 residues.

This chain uses TRBV5-1 with TRBJ2-2; no clear D gene. Germline V CDR1 and CDR2: SGHRS, YFSETQ. The CDR3 extends over 15 amino acids. V lost 4 bases and J 4 bases, leaving 14 bases between the germline ends. CDR3 sequence: CASSVDTKGTGELFF. Here the CDR3 DNA reads TGCGCCAGCAGCGTTGACACTAAGGGCACCGGGGAGCTGTTTTTT.

The chain recombines TRBV11-3 with TRBJ2-7; tentative D call: TRBD2 (7 bases). The CDR3 is 15 residues long. The germline gives CDR1 SGHNT, CDR2 YENEEA. V shed 7 bases and J shed 1 base, with 17 bases lying between them. The CDR3: CASTRGGLSSYEQYF. As DNA, the CDR3 is TGTGCCAGCACCCGAGGGGGACTATCATCCTACGAGCAGTACTTC.

This clonotype has more than one count but fewer than ten. V and J are TRBV12-3 or TRBV12-4 and TRBJ2-5; 12 bases line up with TRBD2. The CDR3 extends over 15 amino acids. J gave up 6 bases and V 3 bases, and 5 bases lay outside the gene matches. The CDR3 reads CASSFRLAGEQTQYF. CDR3 DNA sequence: TGTGCCAGCAGTTTCAGACTAGCGGGAGAGCAGACCCAGTACTTC.

This clonotype turned up a few times. V is TRBV5-6 and J is TRBJ2-3; D is ambiguous. Trimming removed 3 bases at V and 2 bases at J, with 16 bases between. The CDR3 totals 16 residues. Germline values: CDR1 SGHDT, CDR2 YYEEEE. CDR3 bases: TGTGCCAGCAGCTCCCCTCAAAGTTCTGTCACAGATACGCAGTATTTT. It specifies CASSSPQSSVTDTQYF.